The subject of this entry is one T cell receptor beta chain. This clonotype has a count of ten or more. It lacks a known antigen. Per-base qualities were not stored, and no clone one base away is much larger. This entry comes from a study of CD8 T cells in ankylosing spondylitis (TCRdb year 2017). With respect to the entire study: To find TCR variants linked to disease, the study profiled T cell receptor beta repertoires in ankylosing spondylitis patients and healthy donors. In total, the full study cohort was made up of roughly 110 healthy donors and roughly 27 ankylosing spondylitis patients. Peripheral blood was sampled, and synovial fluid was additionally collected from ankylosing spondylitis patients.

TCRdb lists the instrument as Illumina HiSeq 2500. Quantitative 5'-RACE with molecular barcodes was used to prepare TCR beta libraries. In the paper's pipeline: To identify disease-linked TCR variants, a new computational method was used, one built on a probabilistic model of VDJ rearrangement. In-frame beta chains were kept once TCRdb had trimmed the public reads at Q25 with fastp and called clones with MiXCR. Rows matching on CDR3 protein sequence are summarized as one entry with the most common DNA and genes. For this entry, the V and J calls and clone size follow TCRdb and not the study's own pipeline. This sample gives about 190,000 distinct CDR3 sequences in total; 10% to 15% of them show up just once. The ten largest clonotypes hold more than 9.5% of the sample. What the study reported, not specific to this receptor: In peripheral blood, the disease-linked clones were found at relatively low frequencies and had a CD8+ phenotype. Blood from ankylosing spondylitis patients appeared to be characterized by a TCR beta motif made up of several highly homologous amino acid variants. Some of the motif variants had been reported before in the synovial fluid and blood of reactive arthritis patients, a finding that suggests common disease-initiation mechanisms. Significant enrichment of the disease-linked clones was reported in matched synovial fluid samples from ankylosing spondylitis patients.

The trim is 5 bases for V and 5 bases for J, with a gap of 12 bases between the germline ends. CDR1 and CDR2, per the germline V gene (reference sequence), are DFQATT and SNEGSKA. Its CDR3 holds 13 amino acids, cysteine through phenylalanine. Only the CDR3 DNA is retained, 39 bases long and in frame from the first base. Input material: blood, either unsorted or a sorted T cell fraction (not recorded which). This receptor was obtained from a female donor with ankylosing spondylitis or in good health (not recorded which). The chain links TRBV20-1 with TRBJ2-2, with a weak D call of TRBD1 (6 bases match). The CDR3 protein sequence reads: CSASPGETGELFF. The DNA is TGCAGTGCTTCCCCAGGGGAAACCGGGGAGCTGTTTTTT.